Below, 22 T cell receptor beta chains from the same sample are listed, as sequenced in a study of identical twins. MiXCR, run by TCRdb on the 5' RACE reads, gives a single entry per CDR3 protein. Here the sample spans 350,000 to 450,000 distinct CDR3 sequences, around 18% being singletons. Sequencing used naive T cells sorted from blood. These receptors originate from a man aged 45-60 years in good health.

There are a few counts of this clonotype. The V call is TRBV7-9, the J call TRBJ2-3; TRBD1 might be the D (5 bases). V lost 5 bases and J lost 2, with 8 bases in between. CDR3 length: 13 residues. Per the germline V gene, CDR1 is SEHNR and CDR2 is FQNEAQ (reference sequence). CDR3: CASSEDNTDTQYF. Written as DNA, the CDR3 is TGTGCCAGCAGCGAGGACAACACAGATACGCAGTATTTT.

This clonotype showed up many times. This chain connects TRBV27 to TRBJ2-1; D remains unclear. Deletions cut 0 bases from V and 6 bases from J, with 6 bases between. Germline V gene data show CDR1 as MNHEY and CDR2 as SMNVEV (reference sequence). The CDR3 totals 13 residues. CDR3 sequence (DNA): TGTGCCAGCAGTTTATCCTCCAGCAATGAGCAGTTCTTC. Residues: CASSLSSSNEQFF.

This chain uses TRBV29-1 with TRBJ1-2; the D is unclear. This CDR3 contains 13 residues. V was clipped by 0 bases and J by 7 bases, with 12 bases between them. The germline V gene encodes CDR1 SQVTM and CDR2 ANQGSEA. The CDR3 nucleotides are TGCAGCGTTGAAGATTTAAACCGGGGTGGCTACACCTTC. The encoded protein is CSVEDLNRGGYTF.

There are a few counts of this clonotype. V usage is TRBV27 and J usage is TRBJ2-3; 9 bases fit TRBD1. J lost 2 bases, V lost 6 bases, and 6 bases had no gene match. The CDR3 runs to 15 residues. CDR1 and CDR2 (germline): MNHEY, SMNVEV (reference sequence). The CDR3 loop is CASREQGAPTDTQYF. The CDR3 nucleotides read TGTGCCAGCAGGGAACAGGGGGCGCCCACAGATACGCAGTATTTT.

The rearrangement links TRBV4-3 to TRBJ1-1; D possibly corresponds to TRBD1 (5 bases). The CDR3 is made up of 13 amino acids. In germline, CDR1 is LGHNA, CDR2 YSLEER. V lost 5 bases and J 8 bases, leaving 15 bases between the germline ends. This chain's CDR3 is CASSNKIPGEAFF. CDR3 coding DNA: TGCGCCAGCAGCAACAAGATACCAGGGGAAGCTTTCTTT.

This clonotype was detected many times. The chain has TRBV5-1 and TRBJ1-6, with TRBD1 identical over 8 bases. From germline, CDR1 is SGHRS and CDR2 YFSETQ. Germline trimming cut 4 bases from V and 5 bases from J; bases unmatched to any gene: 5. The CDR3 length is 15 residues. The CDR3 region is CASSTLTGDNSPLHF. The DNA of the CDR3 is TGCGCCAGCAGCACCCTGACAGGGGATAATTCACCCCTCCACTTT.

V is TRBV6-5 and J is TRBJ2-1; 11 bases align to TRBD1. The junction had 2 bases not matched to a gene; V was cut back by 4 bases and J by 6 bases. The CDR3 spans 14 residues. The germline V gene encodes CDR1 MNHEY and CDR2 SVGAGI. The CDR3 reads CASSWGQGVNEQFF. CDR3 in DNA: TGTGCCAGCAGTTGGGGACAGGGGGTCAATGAGCAGTTCTTC.

This clonotype occurred many times. The chain couples TRBV9 to TRBJ2-1; TRBD2 matches 8 bases. Germline CDR1 and CDR2: SGDLS and YYNGEE. After removal of 2 bases from V and 8 bases from J, the junction contained 3 bases not matched to a gene. CDR3 length: 13 residues. The CDR3 bases are TGTGCCAGCAGCGTCGGACTAGCCGATGAGCAGTTCTTC. Its protein is CASSVGLADEQFF.

The chain recombines TRBV7-2 with TRBJ1-4, with D unresolved. With 5 bases removed from V and 7 bases from J, the gap between germline ends came to 14 bases. This CDR3 spans 14 amino acids. Looked up from germline, CDR1 is SGHTA and CDR2 is FQGNSA. The CDR3 DNA sequence: TGTGCCAGCAGCCTGGGTTTTTCCAGTGAAAAACTGTTTTTT. Amino acids: CASSLGFSSEKLFF.

This clonotype was observed a handful of times. The chain couples TRBV7-3 to TRBJ2-4; 10 positions match TRBD1. CDR3 length: 16 amino acids. Germline V gene lookup returns CDR1 SGHTA and CDR2 FQGTGA. J was trimmed by 11 bases and V by 5 bases; bases with no gene match: 15. CDR3 DNA: TGTGCCAGCAGCCCAACACTCCGGACAGGGGGGGGTGTTCAGTACTTC. Translation: CASSPTLRTGGGVQYF. Based on the CDR3 plus reference TRBV7-3 and TRBJ2-4, the full variable domain is GAGVSQTPSNKVTEKGKYVELRCDPISGHTALYWYRQSLGQGPEFLIYFQGTGAADDSGLPNDRFFAVRPEGSVSTLKIQRTERGDSAVYLCASSPTLRTGGGVQYFGAGTRLSVL.

V gene TRBV28 combines with J gene TRBJ1-6, with D hard to call. With 3 bases removed from V and 14 bases from J, the gap between germline ends came to 11 bases. Per the germline V gene, CDR1 is MDHEN and CDR2 is SYDVKM. The CDR3 sequence is 12 residues long. CDR3 nucleotides: TGTGCCAGCAGTTTGCCGACTGTATCCCTCCACTTT. It is translated as CASSLPTVSLHF.

This clonotype was picked up many times. The chain joins TRBV5-1 to TRBJ1-1; D is possibly TRBD1 (6 bases). The CDR3 is 16 amino acids. V lost 1 base, J lost 0 bases, and 13 bases lay in between. Germline lookup yields CDR1 SGHRS and CDR2 YFSETQ. The CDR3 sequence is CASSLPQGHMNTEAFF. In nucleotides, the CDR3 is TGCGCCAGCAGCTTGCCGCAGGGACACATGAACACTGAAGCTTTCTTT.

V gene TRBV11-2 combines with J gene TRBJ2-7, with a possible D match to TRBD2 (5 bases). V dropped 1 base and J dropped 1 base, with 17 bases sitting between them. Germline V gene lookup returns CDR1 SGHAT and CDR2 FQNNGV. The CDR3 spans 17 residues. The CDR3 sequence: CASSLGTSETGSYEQYF. CDR3 in DNA: TGTGCCAGCAGCTTAGGGACCTCTGAGACGGGGTCCTACGAGCAGTACTTC.

V and J are TRBV5-6 and TRBJ2-3; either TRBD1 or TRBD2 may supply D (6 bases each). The CDR3 has 17 residues. Germline V lookup: CDR1 SGHDT, CDR2 YYEEEE. The V and J ends lost 1 base and 5 bases respectively, with 20 bases between them. Here the CDR3 DNA reads TGTGCCAGCAGCTTGAACGTCGGGGGCGGGGAACGAGATACGCAGTATTTT. Residues: CASSLNVGGGERDTQYF.

For this clonotype: This may stem from a read error, because a much larger clone lies one nucleotide away. The chain employs TRBV24-1 and TRBJ2-2; the match to TRBD1 covers 8 bases. The CDR3 extends over 16 amino acids. The germline gives CDR1 KGHDR, CDR2 SFDVKD. CDR3 nucleotides: TGTGCCTCCAGTGATTTGGGACAGGCAAACACCGGGGAGCTGTTTTTT. The encoded protein is CASSDLGQANTGELFF.

This clonotype was detected ten times or more. The chain has TRBV14 and TRBJ2-3, with D hard to call. Trimming stripped 1 base from V and 2 bases from J, with 13 bases between. CDR1 SGHDN and CDR2 FVKESK come from the germline V gene. This CDR3 comprises 16 residues. The CDR3 nucleotides are TGTGCCAGCAGCCAAGCTCCCAGGAGCCCCACAGATACGCAGTATTTT. Translating gives CASSQAPRSPTDTQYF.

The table lists this clonotype with a few counts. A junction end diverges from the germline sequence, so it may reflect a read error. The gene calls are TRBV12-3 or TRBV12-4 and TRBJ2-1, with a possible D match to TRBD1 (6 bases). The CDR3 consists of 16 residues. The CDR3 bases are TGTGCCAGCAGTTTACTGGGGGCCCACAGGGCTAATGGGCAGTTCTTC. This sequence encodes CASSLLGAHRANGQFF.

This clonotype was observed a few times. The chain carries TRBV12-3 or TRBV12-4 and TRBJ1-6; 7 bases fit TRBD1. The CDR3 extends over 14 amino acids. Trimming at V came to 2 bases and at J to 6 bases, leaving 1 base not matched to a gene. The CDR3 coding sequence is TGTGCCAGCAGTTTATGGGACAGTAATTCACCCCTCCACTTT. It specifies CASSLWDSNSPLHF.

In its sample, this clonotype was seen a few times. V and J are TRBV27 and TRBJ2-4; D is unclear. The CDR3 extends over 17 amino acids. The V gene lost 4 bases and the J gene lost 2 bases, with 18 bases spanning the gap. Per the germline V gene, CDR1 is MNHEY and CDR2 is SMNVEV (reference sequence). CDR3 amino acids: CASSYCAQTDSKNIQYF. CDR3 sequence (DNA): TGTGCCAGCAGTTACTGCGCCCAAACAGATTCCAAAAACATTCAGTACTTC.

At least ten counts were recorded for this clonotype. V is TRBV7-9 and J is TRBJ1-1, with TRBD1 matching over 12 bases. CDR1 is SEHNR, CDR2 FQNEAQ, per germline (reference sequence). The CDR3 is 17 amino acids. Trimming at V came to 5 bases and at J to 3 bases, leaving 10 bases not matched to a gene. The CDR3 DNA follows: TGTGCCAGCAGCCCAACGGGACAGGGGGCATGGGACACTGAAGCTTTCTTT. Encoded protein: CASSPTGQGAWDTEAFF.

This clonotype has at least ten counts. The V call is TRBV25-1, the J call TRBJ2-2, with D uncertain. Deletions cut 3 bases from V and 5 bases from J, with 13 bases between. Germline V lookup: CDR1 MGHDK, CDR2 SYGVNS. This CDR3 is 15 amino acids long. As DNA, the CDR3 is TGTGCCAGCAGTGACTCGGACCCGAGAACCGGGGAGCTGTTTTTT. It encodes CASSDSDPRTGELFF.

The genes are TRBV24-1 and TRBJ1-2; D gene ambiguous. CDR1 and CDR2 from the germline V gene are KGHDR and SFDVKD. This CDR3 has 17 residues. V was clipped by 5 bases and J by 2 bases, with 20 bases between them. The DNA for the CDR3 is TGTGCCACCAGTGCCGGAGTCCCTGGGGAGGAAAACTATGGCTACACCTTC. Translation gives CATSAGVPGEENYGYTF.